This T cell receptor beta chain is drawn from a study of T cell responses to AZD1222 COVID-19 vaccine (dated by TCRdb to about 2021). In the study overall: AZD1222 recipients with second doses at about 4 weeks or about 12 weeks were pooled, because spike-specific TCR depth and breadth did not differ between schedules. Enrollment into the trials was organized by age into subgroups of 18-55, 56-69 and 70-plus years, and those subgroups contained about 160, 30 and 59 TCR-sequenced participants, respectively. A total of 233 trial participants underwent TCR sequencing, of whom 200 to 220 had received two doses of AZD1222 and 26 had received two doses of the MenACWY control vaccine.

According to the germline V gene, CDR1 reads MNHEY and CDR2 reads SVGAGI. From cysteine to phenylalanine, the CDR3 is 15 amino acids long. Only the CDR3 portion is preserved as DNA: 45 bases, with reading frame beginning at the first base. The V end loses 6 bases and the J end loses 1 base, and a stretch of 15 bases separates them. Read against the paper, the sample's time point label means: baseline before first vaccination. Samples from vaccinated people were obtained from the UK trials COV001 and COV002, which included a single-blind randomized controlled phase 2/3 trial of AZD1222 (ChAdOx1 nCoV-19) in healthy adults. Trial participant PBMC samples were collected at day 0 and day 28 after the second dose for TCRbeta chain sequencing. This clone was seen more than once but under ten times. Its cognate antigen has yet to be identified. Base qualities are missing; no much larger clone stands one base away.

The CDR3 regions of human TCRbeta chains were analyzed by immunosequencing. In the authors' own workflow: TCRs in the repertoires were matched against a reference library of SARS-CoV-2-specific TCRs that had been generated with the MIRA antigen-specificity platform. Breadth was defined as the fraction of unique TCRs that were SARS-CoV-2-associated. Depth was defined as the fraction of total T cells that were SARS-CoV-2-associated. Each spike-specific TCR was assigned to its reactive spike region and to a CD4 or CD8 class using the MIRA data. Log10-transformed breadth and depth values were compared by one-way ANOVA with Sidak's multiple comparisons tests. The table comes from immuneACCESS by way of TCRdb, which keeps in-frame sequences with V and J called. Part of the clones is missing from these tables; in studies checked, under half for an unresolved V gene and the rest for unknown reasons. The DNA gave D and trimming, while V, J and clone size come from that table. For this sample there are about 50,000 clones; 60% to 85% appear just once. Approximately 7% of the sample is taken by the ten largest.

What the work shows at the level of the full study, not this receptor alone: In the small 56-69-year group, the increase in depth fell short of significance, most likely because of low power. Reportedly, almost half of the unique spike-specific TCRs recognized epitopes lying outside the regions that are mutated in the B.1.351 and B.1.1.7 variants. After two AZD1222 doses, spike-specific TCR breadth and depth were significantly higher than at day 0 and than in MenACWY recipients. The vaccine-associated CD4 TCRs covered the entire spike protein, and the dominant responses fell in regions 160-218 and 743-854. Participants were mostly white British, with more females than males. The authors suggested clonal diversity may have been underestimated. Conclusions about previously exposed vaccinees were limited because only six AZD1222 recipients were SARS-CoV-2 seropositive at baseline. Because no samples from the day 14 peak response were available, repertoires could be characterized only after the peak T cell response.

The source was peripheral blood, collected on day 0 of AZD1222 vaccination. The chain was built from TRBV6-5 and TRBJ1-1, with the D gene not clear enough to name. This clonotype was sampled from an adult in good health. The CDR3 loop reads CASRSLGTTNTEAFF. In nucleotide form, the sequence is TGTGCCAGCAGGTCCCTCGGCACGACGAACACTGAAGCTTTCTTT.